The 22 T cell receptor beta chains reported below all come from one sample, sequenced in a study of neurological immune-mediated disorders. TCRdb reprocessed the 5' RACE reads via MiXCR and lists one record per CDR3 protein. The sample records roughly 60,000 distinct CDR3 sequences, nearly 10% being singletons. Time point in this sample: longitudinal time-point 2. The sample comprised PBMCs. The origin of the receptors is a man aged 25 to 40 in good health.

This clonotype appeared many times. This chain uses TRBV4-1 with TRBJ2-5; D is perhaps TRBD2 (6 bases). The V end lost 3 bases, the J end lost 4 bases, and 15 bases lay between the germline ends. The germline V gene has CDR1 MGHRA and CDR2 YSYEKL. The CDR3 has 15 residues. CDR3 nucleotide sequence: TGCGCCAGCAGCCACCAACGCGGGGATACAGAGACCCAGTACTTC. Translating it yields CASSHQRGDTETQYF.

This clonotype was seen a handful of times. The rearrangement uses TRBV20-1 and TRBJ2-7; 9 positions agree with TRBD1. The CDR3 has 14 residues. V lost 6 bases and J lost 3; bases outside the gene matches: 9. Germline loops: CDR1 DFQATT, CDR2 SNEGSKA (reference sequence). The CDR3 sequence: CSAGFRDRVYEQYF. The DNA for the CDR3 is TGCAGTGCCGGTTTCCGGGACAGGGTCTACGAGCAGTACTTC.

This clonotype was counted at least ten times. The rearrangement joins TRBV18 to TRBJ2-1, with 7 positions matching TRBD1. Germline assignment: CDR1 KGHSH and CDR2 LQKENI. Trimming cost V 3 bases and J 6 bases; bases outside gene matches: 5. The CDR3 loop spans 14 amino acids. CDR3 in DNA: TGTGCCAGCTCACCGACAGGGTCGAGCAATGAGCAGTTCTTC. This encodes CASSPTGSSNEQFF.

This clonotype was seen ten or more times. The chain links TRBV5-6 to TRBJ2-5; the match to TRBD1 covers 8 bases. The CDR3 spans 13 residues. Germline V lookup: CDR1 SGHDT, CDR2 YYEEEE. The junction had 4 bases not matched to a gene; V was cut back by 4 bases and J by 5 bases. CDR3: CASSPGGRETQYF. In DNA form, the CDR3 reads TGTGCCAGCAGCCCAGGGGGCCGGGAGACCCAGTACTTC.

This clonotype appeared many times. This sequence joins TRBV5-1 and TRBJ2-1; 8 bases agree with TRBD2. Looked up from germline, CDR1 is SGHRS and CDR2 is YFSETQ. There are 14 residues in the CDR3. With V trimmed by 4 bases and J by 8 bases, 8 bases remained unmatched. The CDR3 coding sequence is TGCGCCAGCAGCGGAGGCGGGGGGAGCTATGAGCAGTTCTTC. Its protein product is CASSGGGGSYEQFF.

This clonotype was counted at least ten times. The chain recombines TRBV11-2 with TRBJ2-3; a weak D match, TRBD1 (6 bases). Trimming left V 5 bases short and J 6 bases short, with 9 bases between. There are 12 residues in the CDR3. CDR1 and CDR2 from the germline V gene are SGHAT and FQNNGV. This CDR3 is CASSMGADTQYF. CDR3 bases: TGTGCCAGCAGCATGGGGGCTGATACGCAGTATTTT.

This clonotype was found once. V gene TRBV5-1 combines with J gene TRBJ2-1; 13 bases match TRBD2. CDR1 is SGHRS, CDR2 YFSETQ, per germline. The V gene end was trimmed by 6 bases and the J gene end by 5 bases; junction bases not matched to a gene: 8. The CDR3 consists of 16 residues. The CDR3, as DNA: TGCGCCAGCACCCTTCCACTAGCGGGAGGGAACAATGAGCAGTTCTTC. Its protein product is CASTLPLAGGNNEQFF.

This clonotype was detected many times. The chain couples TRBV28 to TRBJ2-5; a possible D gene is TRBD1 (6 bases). Germline CDR1 reads MDHEN; CDR2 reads SYDVKM. The germline V and J ends were trimmed by 3 bases and 2 bases, with 13 bases remaining between them. This CDR3 contains 15 residues. In DNA, the CDR3 is TGTGCCAGCAGTTTGCCGACAGGAAATCAAGAGACCCAGTACTTC. Protein: CASSLPTGNQETQYF.

Comment on this clonotype: This may come from a read error, since a much larger clone is one base off. J is TRBJ2-3 and V is TRBV27; 13 bases map to TRBD2. This CDR3 contains 18 residues. Germline V gene data show CDR1 as MNHEY and CDR2 as SMNVEV (reference sequence). CDR3: CANSSTLGTSGATDTQYF. CDR3 in DNA: TGTGCCAACAGTTCCACCCTAGGGACTAGCGGGGCCACAGATACGCAGTATTTT.

This clonotype was seen at least ten times. This chain connects TRBV5-1 to TRBJ1-4; 8 bases are a match to TRBD1. Germline CDR1 reads SGHRS; CDR2 reads YFSETQ. V was pared by 0 bases and J by 7 bases, with 8 bases of the junction left unmatched. The CDR3 totals 16 residues. The CDR3 sequence is CASSLGGQATGEKLFF. For the CDR3, the DNA is TGCGCCAGCAGCTTGGGGGGACAGGCCACGGGTGAAAAACTGTTTTTT.

This clonotype was counted ten times or more. V gene TRBV7-8 combines with J gene TRBJ1-5; D might be TRBD1 (6 bases). Trimming stripped 4 bases from V and 3 bases from J, with 16 bases between. CDR3 size: 16 residues. Germline loops: CDR1 SGHVS, CDR2 FQNEAQ. CDR3 sequence (DNA): TGTGCCAGCAGCTCCCTTAGGGGGGCTAACAATCAGCCCCAGCATTTT. Residues: CASSSLRGANNQPQHF.

This sequence joins TRBV7-8 and TRBJ2-1, with TRBD1 matching 8 bases. J was trimmed by 2 bases and V by 5 bases; bases with no gene match: 8. Germline V gene sequence: CDR1 SGHVS, CDR2 FQNEAQ. The CDR3 runs to 16 residues. The chain's CDR3 is CASSEGQGTPYNEQFF. CDR3 nucleotide sequence: TGTGCCAGCAGCGAAGGACAGGGTACGCCCTACAATGAGCAGTTCTTC.

This chain connects TRBV6-1 to TRBJ2-7; TRBD1 agrees at 7 bases. V lost 6 bases and J lost 1; bases outside the gene matches: 3. This CDR3 contains 13 residues. The germline V gene has CDR1 MNHNS and CDR2 SASEGT. This chain's CDR3 is CASSHRGSYEQYF. CDR3 nucleotide sequence: TGTGCCAGCAGCCACAGGGGTTCCTACGAGCAGTACTTC.

This clonotype was seen at least ten times. Here the CDR3 DNA reads TGCGCCAGCAGCTTCCTCGAGACAGGCCTCTACGAGCAGTACTTC. Its protein product is CASSFLETGLYEQYF. V usage is TRBV5-1 and J usage is TRBJ2-7; D is perhaps TRBD1 (6 bases). Germline lookup yields CDR1 SGHRS and CDR2 YFSETQ. V dropped 2 bases and J dropped 3 bases, with 15 bases sitting between them. The CDR3 spans 15 residues.

This clonotype was recorded at least ten times. The chain is built from TRBV9 and TRBJ1-2; D is possibly TRBD1 (6 bases). Trimming took 0 bases from V and 8 from J, leaving 8 bases between them. Germline assignment: CDR1 SGDLS and CDR2 YYNGEE. This CDR3 has 12 amino acids. CDR3: CASSVAGGGYTF. DNA of the CDR3: TGTGCCAGCAGCGTAGCGGGGGGCGGCTACACCTTC.

This clonotype was seen ten or more times. The chain joins TRBV24-1 to TRBJ2-3; TRBD1 agrees at 10 bases. V dropped 5 bases and J dropped 4; count of bases not matched to a gene: 11. The CDR3 covers 17 residues. Germline V gene data show CDR1 as KGHDR and CDR2 as SFDVKD. The CDR3: CATSGPTPGQGPDTQYF. The CDR3 DNA sequence: TGTGCCACCAGTGGTCCAACGCCGGGACAGGGGCCAGATACGCAGTATTTT.

In its sample, this clonotype was seen many times. V gene TRBV11-2 combines with J gene TRBJ1-5; the D gene is possibly TRBD1 (6 bases). Germline CDR1 reads SGHAT; CDR2 reads FQNNGV. The CDR3 totals 16 residues. V was cut by 1 base and J by 1 base, with 11 bases left in between. The CDR3: CASSLAPGASNQPQHF. The CDR3 nucleotides are TGTGCCAGCAGCTTAGCCCCGGGGGCCAGCAATCAGCCCCAGCATTTT.

This clonotype showed up many times. The V and J genes are TRBV28 and TRBJ2-7, with D perhaps TRBD2 (6 bases). The V and J ends lost 1 base and 3 bases respectively, with 19 bases between them. The CDR3 consists of 17 residues. In germline, CDR1 is MDHEN, CDR2 SYDVKM. CDR3 nucleotides: TGTGCCAGCAGTTTATCCTTCCGCGGGGCGGGCAGCTACGAGCAGTACTTC. Residues: CASSLSFRGAGSYEQYF.

This clonotype was detected many times. CDR3 in DNA: TGCAGTGCTAGCCCAAGTAATCAGCCCCAGCATTTT. As protein: CSASPSNQPQHF. The chain combines TRBV20-1 with TRBJ1-5; D is undetermined. This CDR3 is 12 amino acids long. Germline V gene sequence: CDR1 DFQATT, CDR2 SNEGSKA (reference sequence). V was shortened by 3 bases and J by 4 bases, with 7 bases between the two germline ends.

This clonotype has at least ten counts. This chain's CDR3 is CASNDGSYYEQYF. The CDR3 bases are TGTGCCAGCAATGACGGATCTTACTACGAGCAGTACTTC. V and J are TRBV2 and TRBJ2-7; unclear D gene. The ends were cut back, 7 bases at V and 3 bases at J, with 13 bases in the middle. The CDR3 length is 13 residues. Germline CDR1 SNHLY, CDR2 FYNNEI. Full variable domain (outside the CDR3, taken from reference TRBV2 and TRBJ2-7): EPEVTQTPSHQVTQMGQEVILRCVPISNHLYFYWYRQILGQKVEFLVSFYNNEISEKSEIFDDQFSVERPDGSNFTLKIRSTKLEDSAMYFCASNDGSYYEQYFGPGTRLTVT.

The chain combines TRBV29-1 with TRBJ2-5; D may be TRBD1 or TRBD2 (7 bases each). Germline loops: CDR1 SQVTM, CDR2 ANQGSEA. The CDR3 totals 13 residues. The V gene lost 7 bases and the J gene lost 4 bases, with 16 bases spanning the gap. CDR3 sequence reads: CSANQGGRETQYF. DNA for the CDR3: TGCAGCGCAAACCAGGGGGGGAGAGAGACCCAGTACTTC.

As concerns this clonotype: A read error may be the cause here, since a much bigger clone is one base away. V usage is TRBV6-2 or TRBV6-3 and J usage is TRBJ1-4; D unresolved. CDR3 length: 11 residues. Germline CDR1 reads MNHEY; CDR2 reads SVGEGT. Deletions cut 9 bases from V and 8 bases from J, with 10 bases between. In nucleotides, the CDR3 is TGTGCCAGAAGCCAATCGGAAAAACTGTTTTTT. Encoded protein: CARSQSEKLFF.